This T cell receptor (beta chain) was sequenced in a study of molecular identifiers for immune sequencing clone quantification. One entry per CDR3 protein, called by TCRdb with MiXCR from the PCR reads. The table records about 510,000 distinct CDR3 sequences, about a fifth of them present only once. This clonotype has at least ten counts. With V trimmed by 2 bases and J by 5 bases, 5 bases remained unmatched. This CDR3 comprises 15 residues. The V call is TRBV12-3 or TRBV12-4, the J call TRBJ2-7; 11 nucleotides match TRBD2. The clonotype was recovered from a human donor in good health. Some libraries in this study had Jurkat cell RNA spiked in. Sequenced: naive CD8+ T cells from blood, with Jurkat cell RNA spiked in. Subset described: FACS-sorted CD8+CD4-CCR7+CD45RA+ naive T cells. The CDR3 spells CASSLITSGSDEQYF. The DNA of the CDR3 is TGTGCCAGCAGTTTAATCACTAGCGGGAGTGACGAGCAGTACTTC.